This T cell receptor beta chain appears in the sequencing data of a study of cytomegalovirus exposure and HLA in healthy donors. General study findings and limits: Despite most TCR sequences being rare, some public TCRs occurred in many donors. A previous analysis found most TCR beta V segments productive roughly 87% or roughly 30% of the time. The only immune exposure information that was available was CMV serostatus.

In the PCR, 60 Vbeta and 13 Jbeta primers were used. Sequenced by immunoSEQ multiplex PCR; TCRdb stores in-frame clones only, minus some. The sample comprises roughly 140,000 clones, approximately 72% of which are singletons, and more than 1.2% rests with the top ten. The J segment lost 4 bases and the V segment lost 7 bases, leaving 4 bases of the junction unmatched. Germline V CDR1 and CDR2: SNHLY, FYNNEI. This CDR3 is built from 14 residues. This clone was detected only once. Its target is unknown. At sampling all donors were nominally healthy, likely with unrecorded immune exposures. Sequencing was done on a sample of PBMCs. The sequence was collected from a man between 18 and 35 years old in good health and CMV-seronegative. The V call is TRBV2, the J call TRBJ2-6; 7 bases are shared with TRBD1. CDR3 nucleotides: TGTGCCAGCAATGAGGGGGCGGGGGCCAACGTCCTGACTTTC. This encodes CASNEGAGANVLTF. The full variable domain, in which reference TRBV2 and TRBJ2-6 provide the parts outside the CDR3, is EPEVTQTPSHQVTQMGQEVILRCVPISNHLYFYWYRQILGQKVEFLVSFYNNEISEKSEIFDDQFSVERPDGSNFTLKIRSTKLEDSAMYFCASNEGAGANVLTFGAGSRLTVL.